The present T cell receptor (beta chain) was sequenced within a study of shared clonotypes between healthy human individuals. Study information: A donor's plate count was three for CD4 naive and three for CD4 memory; CD8 naive had two and CD8 memory one. Study findings and constraints: Generation probabilities were higher for clonotypes shared across all four sorted-subset donors than for unshared ones.

Of note for this clone: Its antigen remains unknown.

The CDR3 runs to 19 residues. V gave up 0 bases and J gave up 0 bases; unmatched junction bases: 10. Per germline, CDR1 SGHRS and CDR2 YFSETQ. Only in-frame clones appear in the TCRdb table, and some are missing; sequencing was by immunoSEQ multiplex PCR. The sample yields about 1.1 million clones, around 82% seen once. The sequencing input was memory CD4+ T cells from PBMCs. Subset reported: CD45RA-negative fraction. The clonotype originates from a man between 18 and 35 years old in good health. Some clones in this sample may be carry-over from other donors' samples. This chain uses TRBV5-1 with TRBJ1-5, with 9 bases matching TRBD1. Written as DNA, the CDR3 is TGCGCCAGCAGCTTGGAACCCTCCGGGACAGGGATTAGCAATCAGCCCCAGCATTTT. Its protein product is CASSLEPSGTGISNQPQHF.